Each of the 10 T cell receptor beta chains below was sequenced from the same sample in a study of T cell responses to AZD1222 COVID-19 vaccine. Only in-frame clones appear in the TCRdb table, and some are missing; sequencing was by immunoSEQ multiplex PCR. The sample gives about 180,000 clones, 90% to 95% of which show up once; about 2.8% is in the top ten. The sample here was peripheral blood, taken on day 0 of AZD1222 vaccination. The receptors shown here come from an adult in good health.

The V call is TRBV10-3, the J call TRBJ2-7; tentative D call: TRBD2 (6 bases). Germline CDR1 is ENHRY and CDR2 is SYGVKD. Trimming removed 4 bases at V and 0 bases at J, with 19 bases between. This CDR3 comprises 17 residues. The CDR3 loop reads CAISGVGRMLSSYEQYF. The CDR3 nucleotides read TGTGCCATCAGTGGGGTAGGGAGGATGCTAAGCTCCTACGAGCAGTACTTC.

The chain carries TRBV19 and TRBJ1-1; 8 positions agree with TRBD1. There are 15 residues in the CDR3. Germline V gene data show CDR1 as LNHDA and CDR2 as SQIVND (reference sequence). J was trimmed by 1 base and V by 8 bases; bases with no gene match: 9. The CDR3, as DNA: TGTGCCAGTTCGTGGACAGGGAGGTCGAACACTGAAGCTTTCTTT. The encoded protein is CASSWTGRSNTEAFF.

V gene TRBV7-6 combines with J gene TRBJ1-6, with TRBD1 matching over 7 bases. With V trimmed by 5 bases and J by 0 bases, 7 bases remained unmatched. CDR3 length: 17 residues. The germline CDR1 and CDR2 sequences are SGHVS and FNYEAQ. CDR3 bases: TGTGCCAGCAGCCTCGGACAGGATAGCTCCTATAATTCACCCCTCCACTTT. Translating gives CASSLGQDSSYNSPLHF. Together with reference TRBV7-6 and TRBJ1-6, the CDR3 gives the full variable domain: GAGVSQSPRYKVTKRGQDVALRCDPISGHVSLYWYRQALGQGPEFLTYFNYEAQQDKSGLPNDRFSAERPEGSISTLTIQRTEQRDSAMYRCASSLGQDSSYNSPLHFGNGTRLTVT.

This chain connects TRBV5-6 to TRBJ2-7, with a possible D match to TRBD2 (6 bases). V was pared by 2 bases and J by 2 bases, with 20 bases between. CDR3 length: 17 residues. CDR1 SGHDT and CDR2 YYEEEE come from the germline V gene. The CDR3: CASSFTERSGHAYEQYF. The DNA for the CDR3 is TGTGCCAGCAGCTTTACGGAACGTAGCGGCCATGCCTACGAGCAGTACTTC.

The genes are TRBV6-5 and TRBJ1-3; tentatively, D is TRBD1 (5 bases). CDR3 length: 15 residues. The V gene lost 6 bases and the J gene lost 0 bases, with 12 bases spanning the gap. Germline CDR1 reads MNHEY; CDR2 reads SVGAGI. The CDR3 reads CASRPGHHSGNTIYF. CDR3 coding DNA: TGTGCCAGCAGACCCGGACACCACTCTGGAAACACCATATATTTT.

This clone showed up just a few times. The rearrangement uses TRBV4-2 and TRBJ1-4; D unclear. CDR1 is LGHNA, CDR2 YNFKEQ, per germline. The CDR3 runs 14 residues. V was pared by 3 bases and J by 8 bases, with 13 bases between. The CDR3 loop reads CASSHWGAREKLFF. The CDR3 DNA reads TGTGCCAGCAGCCATTGGGGAGCGAGGGAAAAACTGTTTTTT.

This chain links TRBV28 with TRBJ1-6; 7 nucleotides match TRBD1. Trimming removed 5 bases from V and 8 bases from J; junction bases left unmatched: 12. CDR1 and CDR2 (germline): MDHEN, SYDVKM. The CDR3 sequence is 16 residues long. The CDR3 DNA reads as TGTGCCAGCAGTACCACAGGGGCCCACCTTGATTCACCCCTCCACTTT. Amino acids: CASSTTGAHLDSPLHF.

The chain links TRBV5-1 to TRBJ2-7, with D perhaps being TRBD1 or TRBD2 (5 bases each). V was shortened by 4 bases and J by 0 bases, with 14 bases between the two germline ends. The CDR3 extends over 15 amino acids. Germline CDR1 reads SGHRS; CDR2 reads YFSETQ. CDR3 in amino acids: CASSAEGRASYEQYF. The CDR3, as DNA: TGCGCCAGCAGCGCCGAGGGCAGGGCCTCCTACGAGCAGTACTTC.

The chain joins TRBV5-6 to TRBJ2-7, with D perhaps matching TRBD1 (6 bases). The CDR3 covers 15 residues. In germline, CDR1 is SGHDT, CDR2 YYEEEE. V lost 2 bases, J lost 0 bases, and 12 bases lay in between. The CDR3 sequence: CASSFGQMSSYEQYF. DNA of the CDR3: TGTGCCAGCAGCTTCGGACAGATGAGCTCCTACGAGCAGTACTTC. Full variable domain (rest looked up from reference TRBV5-6 and TRBJ2-7): DAGVTQSPTHLIKTRGQQVTLRCSPKSGHDTVSWYQQALGQGPQFIFQYYEEEERQRGNFPDRFSGHQFPNYSSELNVNALLLGDSALYLCASSFGQMSSYEQYFGPGTRLTVT.

The V and J genes are TRBV5-4 and TRBJ2-1; a weak D match, TRBD1 (5 bases). Germline V lookup: CDR1 SGHNT, CDR2 YYREEE (reference sequence). Deletions cut 4 bases from V and 0 bases from J, with 11 bases between. CDR3 length: 15 residues. CDR3 in amino acids: CASSPGPSSYNEQFF. The DNA for the CDR3 is TGTGCCAGCAGCCCAGGGCCAAGCTCCTACAATGAGCAGTTCTTC.